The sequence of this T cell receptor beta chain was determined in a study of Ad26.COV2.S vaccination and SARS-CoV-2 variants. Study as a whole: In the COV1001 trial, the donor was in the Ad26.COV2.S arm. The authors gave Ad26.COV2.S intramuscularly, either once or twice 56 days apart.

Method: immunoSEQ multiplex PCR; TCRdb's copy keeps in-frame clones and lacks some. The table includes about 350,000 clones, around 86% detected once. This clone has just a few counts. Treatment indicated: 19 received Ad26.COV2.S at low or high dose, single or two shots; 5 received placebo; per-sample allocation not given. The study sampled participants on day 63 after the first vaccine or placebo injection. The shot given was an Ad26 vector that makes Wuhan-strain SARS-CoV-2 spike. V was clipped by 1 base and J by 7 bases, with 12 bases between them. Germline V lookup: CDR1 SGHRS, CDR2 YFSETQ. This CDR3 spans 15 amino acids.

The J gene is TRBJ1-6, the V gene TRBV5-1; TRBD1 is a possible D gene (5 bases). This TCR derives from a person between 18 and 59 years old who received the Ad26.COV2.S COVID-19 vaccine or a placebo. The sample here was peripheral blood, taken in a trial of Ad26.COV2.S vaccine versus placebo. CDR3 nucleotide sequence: TGCGCCAGCAGCTTGAGTGGCAGGGAGAATTCACCCCTCCACTTT. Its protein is CASSLSGRENSPLHF. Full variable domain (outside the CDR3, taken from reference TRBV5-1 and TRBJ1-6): KAGVTQTPRYLIKTRGQQVTLSCSPISGHRSVSWYQQTPGQGLQFLFEYFSETQRNKGNFPGRFSGRQFSNSRSEMNVSTLELGDSALYLCASSLSGRENSPLHFGNGTRLTVT.